Each of the 7 T cell receptor beta chains below was sequenced from the same sample in a study of blood T cell repertoires in COVID-19 (dated by TCRdb to 2019 to 2021). Library preparation was by the immunoSEQ multiplex PCR assay. This immuneACCESS table, as held by TCRdb, lists in-frame sequences with V and J called but not all clones. Of the missing ones, under half trace to an unresolved V gene in checked studies; the others have no known cause. This sample is represented by roughly 150,000 clones; about 84% of them were singletons. 5% of the sample lies in the top ten. Sequenced material: peripheral blood. The receptors come from a woman aged 50 to 65 with acute or convalescent COVID-19.

The chain recombines TRBV2 with TRBJ2-6; D not resolved. This CDR3 contains 15 residues. The ends were cut back, 4 bases at V and 4 bases at J, with 11 bases in the middle. Germline loops: CDR1 SNHLY, CDR2 FYNNEI. CDR3 DNA sequence: TGTGCCAGCAGTGCCCAGGCTACCGGGGCCAACGTCCTGACTTTC. The encoded protein is CASSAQATGANVLTF.

A few counts support this clone. V gene TRBV6-1 combines with J gene TRBJ1-5; a possible D gene is TRBD1 (5 bases). CDR3 length: 13 amino acids. Between the trimmed V and J ends, which lost 3 bases and 6 bases, there was a span of 9 bases. The V gene's germline CDR1 is MNHNS and CDR2 SASEGT. Here the CDR3 reads CASSDRTPQPQHF. CDR3 bases: TGTGCCAGCAGTGATCGGACACCTCAGCCCCAGCATTTT.

This clone was recorded only once. The chain combines TRBV7-3 with TRBJ1-1, with no clear D. Trimming cost V 11 bases and J 8 bases, with 12 bases left between them. Germline values: CDR1 SGHTA, CDR2 FQGTGA. This CDR3 contains 10 residues. The DNA of the CDR3 is TGTGCCGGCGGGGTCAGCGAAGCTTTCTTT. Its protein product is CAGGVSEAFF.

The chain has TRBV28 and TRBJ2-2, with 12 bases matching TRBD2. CDR1 and CDR2 (germline): MDHEN, SYDVKM. This CDR3 has 16 residues. Trimming cost V 6 bases and J 7 bases; bases outside gene matches: 9. The CDR3 DNA reads TGTGCCAGCAGCCAAACTAGCGGGGGGACCTACGGGGAGCTGTTTTTT. It specifies CASSQTSGGTYGELFF.

This clone has a handful of counts. The chain's CDR3 is CASSPPYGGRIEKLFF. Here the CDR3 DNA reads TGTGCCAGCAGCCCCCCCTACGGGGGGAGAATTGAAAAACTGTTTTTT. The chain employs TRBV7-8 and TRBJ1-4, with D perhaps matching TRBD1 (5 bases). The CDR3 contains 16 residues. The V end lost 5 bases, the J end lost 7 bases, and 20 bases lay between the germline ends. CDR1 and CDR2 from the germline V gene are SGHVS and FQNEAQ. Combining the CDR3 with reference TRBV7-8 and TRBJ1-4 gives the whole variable domain GAGVSQSPRYKVAKRGQDVALRCDPISGHVSLFWYQQALGQGPEFLTYFQNEAQLDKSGLPSDRFFAERPEGSVSTLKIQRTQQEDSAVYLCASSPPYGGRIEKLFFGSGTQLSVL.

This chain links TRBV6-2 or TRBV6-3 with TRBJ2-7, with D possibly TRBD1 on 6 matching bases. The CDR3 extends over 13 amino acids. Germline V CDR1 and CDR2: MNHEY, SVGEGT. The V end was cut by 5 bases, the J end by 2 bases, with 10 bases between. CDR3 in amino acids: CASSNAGAYEQYF. The CDR3 nucleotides read TGTGCCAGCAGTAACGCAGGGGCCTACGAGCAGTACTTC.

The chain carries TRBV5-1 and TRBJ2-3, with TRBD2 as a possible D gene (6 bases). CDR3 length equals 14 residues. In germline, CDR1 is SGHRS, CDR2 YFSETQ. Trimming took 0 bases from V and 7 from J, leaving 12 bases between them. The CDR3 DNA reads TGCGCCAGCAGCTTGGACGGCGGGGAATATACGCAGTATTTT. It specifies CASSLDGGEYTQYF.